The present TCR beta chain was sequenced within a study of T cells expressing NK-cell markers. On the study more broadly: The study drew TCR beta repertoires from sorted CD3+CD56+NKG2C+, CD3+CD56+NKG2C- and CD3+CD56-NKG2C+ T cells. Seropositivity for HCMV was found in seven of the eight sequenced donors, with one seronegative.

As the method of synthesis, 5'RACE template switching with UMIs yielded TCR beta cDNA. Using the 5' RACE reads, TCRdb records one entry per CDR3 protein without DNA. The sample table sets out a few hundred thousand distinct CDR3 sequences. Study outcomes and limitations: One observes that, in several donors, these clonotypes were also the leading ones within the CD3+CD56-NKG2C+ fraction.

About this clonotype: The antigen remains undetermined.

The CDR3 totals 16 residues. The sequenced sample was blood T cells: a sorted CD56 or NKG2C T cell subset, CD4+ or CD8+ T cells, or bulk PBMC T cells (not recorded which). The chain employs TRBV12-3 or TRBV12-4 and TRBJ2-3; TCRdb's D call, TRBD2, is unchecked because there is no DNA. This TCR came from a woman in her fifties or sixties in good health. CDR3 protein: CASSLEGPSGRRTQYF.